This T cell receptor (beta chain) was observed in a study of blood T cell dynamics during melanoma immunotherapy. Germline loops: CDR1 MDHEN, CDR2 SYDVKM. Trimming took off 3 bases at V and 4 bases at J, with 7 bases between the two ends. The CDR3 has 13 amino acids. TCRdb keeps only in-frame clones here, not all; method: immunoSEQ multiplex PCR. This sample has around 13,000 clones; approximately 90% occur once, and the top ten carry under 0.2%. Time point indicated: pre-treatment baseline. The sequence was obtained from a human donor with melanoma. The chain combines TRBV28 with TRBJ2-1; D uncertain. The sample in question was effector memory CD8+ T cells from blood, obtained from a patient treated with checkpoint blockade. For the CDR3, the DNA is TGTGCCAGCAGTTTCTACGCGTACAATGAGCAGTTCTTC. This gives the protein CASSFYAYNEQFF.